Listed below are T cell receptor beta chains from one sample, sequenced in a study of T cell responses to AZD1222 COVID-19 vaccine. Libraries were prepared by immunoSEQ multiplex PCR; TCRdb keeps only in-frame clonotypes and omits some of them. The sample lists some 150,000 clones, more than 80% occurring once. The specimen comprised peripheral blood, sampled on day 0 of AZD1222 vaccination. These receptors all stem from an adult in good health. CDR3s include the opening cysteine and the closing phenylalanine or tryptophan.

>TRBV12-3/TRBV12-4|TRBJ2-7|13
CASSLEHLYEQYF
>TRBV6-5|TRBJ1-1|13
CASTPGGRTEAFF
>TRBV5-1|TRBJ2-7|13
CASSLIAGDEQYF
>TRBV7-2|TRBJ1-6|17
CASSKTRQTRYNSPLHF
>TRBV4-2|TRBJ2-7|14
CASSQDVGAYEQYF
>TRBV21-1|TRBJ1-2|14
CASTPSYYYYGYTF
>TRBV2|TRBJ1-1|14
CGDRETFMNTEAFF
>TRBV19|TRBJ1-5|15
CASSILVQGDQPQHF
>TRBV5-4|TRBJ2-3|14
CASSPPEWGDTQYF
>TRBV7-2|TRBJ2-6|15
CASSLKSPGANVLTF
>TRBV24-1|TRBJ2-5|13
CATSPSGGETQYF
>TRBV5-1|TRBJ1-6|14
CASSLDGINSPLHF
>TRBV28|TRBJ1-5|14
CASRTGTLNQPQHF